This TCR beta chain stems from a study of blood T cells in healthy people across ages. Study information: Per every two T cells, about one barcoded beta molecule was captured by template switching.

This clonotype was detected a few times. No antigen is known for it. Overall study findings and caveats: The authors considered diversity estimates from one million T cells to be underestimates. It was the long-lived donors that had more naive CD4+ cells and higher diversity than aged donors. A strong correlation between TCR beta diversity and naive T cell percentage was seen.

The CDR3 extends over 14 amino acids. Germline loops: CDR1 SGHDT, CDR2 YYEEEE. The germline V and J ends were trimmed by 4 bases and 2 bases, with 13 bases remaining between them. PCR was performed a second time for about 6 to 12 cycles using a sample-barcoded 5' primer and a J-beta primer mix. TCRdb ran MiXCR on the 5' RACE reads and lists one entry per CDR3 protein. Seen here are 1.8 million or so distinct CDR3 sequences, about 39% observed once, and the top ten hold 23%. The source is a human donor in good health. V is TRBV5-6 and J is TRBJ2-7; D is ambiguous. Sample: blood. The CDR3 coding sequence is TGTGCCAGCAGCCCCGCTAGTGGGCCCTACGAGCAGTACTTC. Protein product: CASSPASGPYEQYF.